The 22 T cell receptor beta chains given below trace back to one sample, sequenced in a study of human T cells and chemical hapten exposure (dated by TCRdb to the early 2020s). The label giving this sample's time point can be read as: pre-sensitization, week 0. Per the publication, the treatment or condition label means: therapeutic diphenylcyclopropenone sensitization with weekly scalp DPC. The method behind the library was RACE. Sequencing instrument: NextSeq 500. TCRdb took the public reads, trimmed them with fastp at Q25, ran MiXCR for clone calling and kept in-frame beta chains. Here each entry gathers all rows of one CDR3 protein and keeps the most common genes and DNA. This sample is represented by some 110,000 distinct CDR3 sequences; roughly 12% of them were singletons. The top ten clones comprise more than 1.5% of the sample. The source was whole blood, collected in connection with sensitization to the hapten diphenylcyclopropenone (DPC). The receptors shown here come from a woman aged 45 to 65 with alopecia areata. Some clones in this sample may be carry-over from other donors' samples.

This clonotype was recorded at least ten times. This chain joins TRBV10-1 and TRBJ2-7, with D perhaps TRBD1 or TRBD2 (5 bases each). Germline lookup yields CDR1 WNHNN and CDR2 SYGVQD (reference sequence). The CDR3 spans 13 residues. V lost 2 bases to trimming and J lost 3 bases, with 8 bases between them. For the CDR3, the DNA is TGCGCCAGCAGTGAGGTTGGGGGCTACGAGCAGTACTTC. Translation: CASSEVGGYEQYF.

This clonotype has at least ten counts. The chain couples TRBV6-1 to TRBJ1-1, with D perhaps TRBD1 (6 bases). CDR3 length equals 13 residues. Germline loops: CDR1 MNHNS, CDR2 SASEGT. V was shortened by 6 bases and J by 5 bases, with 13 bases between the two germline ends. For the CDR3, the DNA is TGTGCCAGCAGCCTACAGGGAAGAACTGAAGCTTTCTTT. This sequence encodes CASSLQGRTEAFF.

This clonotype came up a few times. This sequence joins TRBV4-2 and TRBJ1-1, with 10 nucleotides matching TRBD1. The CDR3 is 18 residues long. CDR1 and CDR2 from the germline V gene are LGHNA and YNFKEQ. With V trimmed by 4 bases and J by 0 bases, 11 bases remained unmatched. The CDR3 sequence: CASSRAGQGRPMNTEAFF. In nucleotides, the CDR3 is TGTGCCAGCAGCCGAGCGGGACAGGGGCGGCCCATGAACACTGAAGCTTTCTTT.

This clonotype has only a few counts. The J gene is TRBJ1-6, the V gene TRBV28; D remains ambiguous. The CDR3 sequence is 14 residues long. Germline V lookup: CDR1 MDHEN, CDR2 SYDVKM. Trimming removed 8 bases at V and 8 bases at J, with 16 bases between. The CDR3 DNA is TGTGCCAGCTTTAAGAGTTCCCCCCATTCACCCCTCCACTTT. Its protein product is CASFKSSPHSPLHF.

This clonotype was detected only a few times. J is TRBJ2-7 and V is TRBV7-9; D is undetermined. V gave up 0 bases and J gave up 4 bases, with 19 bases separating them. Germline-derived CDR1 and CDR2 are SEHNR and FQNEAQ (reference sequence). The CDR3 contains 17 residues. The CDR3 coding sequence is TGTGCCAGCAGCTTAGCGACACCCCCCCAAGGCGCTTACGAGCAGTACTTC. Its protein is CASSLATPPQGAYEQYF. The full variable domain, with the rest looked up from reference TRBV7-9 and TRBJ2-7, is DTGVSQNPRHKITKRGQNVTFRCDPISEHNRLYWYRQTLGQGPEFLTYFQNEAQLEKSRLLSDRFSAERPKGSFSTLEIQRTEQGDSAMYLCASSLATPPQGAYEQYFGPGTRLTVT.

This clonotype was observed a handful of times. The chain links TRBV6-5 to TRBJ2-3; TRBD2 matches 7 bases. The CDR3 length is 15 residues. Losses at the gene ends were 0 bases for V and 11 bases for J; bases not matched to a gene: 11. Germline V gene data show CDR1 as MNHEY and CDR2 as SVGAGI. The DNA for the CDR3 is TGTGCCAGCAGTTACTCGGGGGGGATACAGTGGGAGCAGTATTTT. It yields the protein CASSYSGGIQWEQYF.

The chain couples TRBV7-9 to TRBJ2-7, with D unresolved. Germline V CDR1 and CDR2: SEHNR, FQNEAQ (reference sequence). CDR3 length: 12 residues. The germline V and J ends were trimmed by 5 bases and 3 bases, with 8 bases remaining between them. As DNA, the CDR3 is TGTGCCAGCAGCCGTCAGGTCTACGAGCAGTACTTC. Its protein is CASSRQVYEQYF.

This clonotype occurred a few times. The J gene is TRBJ2-3, the V gene TRBV7-2, with D maybe TRBD2 (7 bases). V was clipped by 1 base and J by 2 bases, with 16 bases between them. The CDR3 runs 17 residues. Looked up from germline, CDR1 is SGHTA and CDR2 is FQGNSA. The chain's CDR3 is CASSLVAGALYTDTQYF. In DNA, the CDR3 is TGTGCCAGCAGCTTAGTTGCGGGGGCCCTTTACACAGATACGCAGTATTTT.

J is TRBJ1-6 and V is TRBV4-3; D perhaps matches TRBD1 (6 bases). The germline CDR1 and CDR2 sequences are LGHNA and YSLEER. V was clipped by 5 bases and J by 8 bases, with 16 bases between them. The CDR3 contains 15 residues. DNA for the CDR3: TGCGCCAGCAGCTCTCGCCGGGACATATATTCACCCCTCCACTTT. Encoded protein: CASSSRRDIYSPLHF.

V is TRBV28 and J is TRBJ2-4; possibly TRBD1 for D (5 bases). Gene TRBJ2-1 matches the end of the DNA better, so the J call may be wrong. Germline V gives CDR1 MDHEN, CDR2 SYDVKM. There are 14 residues in the CDR3. This CDR3 reads CASSEEQGKNIQFF. As DNA, the CDR3 is TGTGCCAGCAGTGAGGAGCAGGGCAAAAACATTCAGTTCTTC.

The chain has TRBV27 and TRBJ1-1; D gene ambiguous. The CDR3 covers 15 residues. V lost 1 base to trimming and J lost 0 bases, with 9 bases between them. Germline V gene data show CDR1 as MNHEY and CDR2 as SMNVEV (reference sequence). For the CDR3, the DNA is TGTGCCAGCAGTTTATTCGCGGGAATGAACACTGAAGCTTTCTTT. Protein product: CASSLFAGMNTEAFF.

Many counts were recorded for this clonotype. The chain couples TRBV18 to TRBJ1-1; D remains unclear. CDR1 and CDR2 (germline): KGHSH, LQKENI. The CDR3 runs to 13 residues. V lost 8 bases, J lost 4 bases, and 14 bases lay in between. For the CDR3, the DNA is TGTGCCAGCGCACGCGTCGGCGCCACTGAAGCTTTCTTT. This codes for CASARVGATEAFF. Full variable domain (rest looked up from reference TRBV18 and TRBJ1-1): NAGVMQNPRHLVRRRGQEARLRCSPMKGHSHVYWYRQLPEEGLKFMVYLQKENIIDESGMPKERFSAEFPKEGPSILRIQQVVRGDSAAYFCASARVGATEAFFGQGTRLTVV.

This clonotype was recorded a few times. The J gene is TRBJ2-3, the V gene TRBV4-1, with 15 bases aligning to TRBD2. CDR1 and CDR2 from the germline V gene are MGHRA and YSYEKL. The V segment lost 4 bases and the J segment 3 bases; nucleotides outside the gene matches: 14. CDR3 length: 20 residues. The CDR3 loop reads CASSLTRTSGGARETDTQYF. In DNA form, the CDR3 reads TGCGCCAGCAGCCTCACCCGGACTAGCGGGGGGGCAAGGGAGACAGATACGCAGTATTTT.

This sequence joins TRBV4-2 and TRBJ1-2, with TRBD1 matching over 9 bases. Looked up from germline, CDR1 is LGHNA and CDR2 is YNFKEQ. J was trimmed by 2 bases and V by 2 bases; bases with no gene match: 9. The CDR3 runs 17 residues. The CDR3 coding sequence is TGTGCCAGCAGCCAACCCCTCGGGACAGGGAAAAACTATGGCTACACCTTC. Translation gives CASSQPLGTGKNYGYTF.

This clonotype has more than one count but fewer than ten. The chain has TRBV18 and TRBJ2-3; 7 nucleotides align to TRBD1. With V trimmed by 8 bases and J by 2 bases, 13 bases remained unmatched. CDR3 length: 16 residues. Germline V gene lookup returns CDR1 KGHSH and CDR2 LQKENI. For the CDR3, the DNA is TGTGCCAGCACCCTATCCGGGACAGCCTCCACAGATACGCAGTATTTT. Translation gives CASTLSGTASTDTQYF.

The V call is TRBV5-1, the J call TRBJ2-3, with D possibly being TRBD1 (6 bases). Deletions cut 0 bases from V and 0 bases from J, with 11 bases between. The V gene's germline CDR1 is SGHRS and CDR2 YFSETQ. The CDR3 extends over 16 amino acids. As DNA, the CDR3 is TGCGCCAGCAGCTTGGATCCGGGACACAGCACAGATACGCAGTATTTT. Residues: CASSLDPGHSTDTQYF.

The V gene is TRBV5-8, the J gene TRBJ2-1; 8 nucleotides line up with TRBD2. The CDR3 extends over 15 amino acids. CDR1 and CDR2 (germline): SGHTS, YDEGEE. The trim removed 5 bases at V and 6 bases at J, leaving 10 bases unmatched. CDR3 coding DNA: TGTGCCAGCAGAGGCCGGGAGGGCCTACGCAATGAGCAGTTCTTC. This encodes CASRGREGLRNEQFF.

This chain links TRBV6-1 with TRBJ1-1; TRBD1 might be the D (5 bases). The CDR3 covers 16 residues. V dropped 3 bases and J dropped 2 bases, with 16 bases sitting between them. From germline, CDR1 is MNHNS and CDR2 SASEGT. CDR3 loop: CASSELIGAPNTEAFF. The CDR3 coding sequence is TGTGCCAGCAGTGAGTTGATAGGGGCCCCCAACACTGAAGCTTTCTTT.

This clonotype was counted a few times. The chain recombines TRBV7-6 with TRBJ2-2, with no clear D. The CDR3 covers 13 residues. V was pared by 1 base and J by 4 bases, with 4 bases between. Germline values: CDR1 SGHVS, CDR2 FNYEAQ. CDR3 sequence (DNA): TGTGCCAGCAGCTTAGGTTTCACCGGGGAGCTGTTTTTT. Amino acids: CASSLGFTGELFF.

The chain carries TRBV6-5 and TRBJ2-5, with D hard to call. Germline loops: CDR1 MNHEY, CDR2 SVGAGI. V was trimmed by 0 bases and J by 3 bases, leaving 14 bases between them. This CDR3 is built from 16 residues. CDR3 amino acids: CASSYSTRAQKETQYF. The CDR3 DNA reads as TGTGCCAGCAGTTACTCCACCCGGGCCCAAAAAGAGACCCAGTACTTC.

This clonotype was counted between two and nine times. V usage is TRBV5-6 and J usage is TRBJ1-1; 7 bases map to TRBD1. J was trimmed by 8 bases and V by 1 base; bases with no gene match: 23. The CDR3 is 19 residues long. Germline V gene data show CDR1 as SGHDT and CDR2 as YYEEEE. The CDR3: CASSLIGFDGTVAWREAFF. In nucleotides, the CDR3 is TGTGCCAGCAGCTTGATTGGCTTTGACGGGACAGTCGCATGGCGGGAAGCTTTCTTT.

There are a few counts of this clonotype. The chain uses TRBV24-1 and TRBJ1-2; D gene unclear. The CDR3 is 13 residues long. V lost 4 bases and J lost 6, with 11 bases in between. CDR1 is KGHDR, CDR2 SFDVKD, per germline. CDR3 bases: TGTGCCACCAGTGAGGCTTTCGGGAATGGCTACACCTTC. Its protein is CATSEAFGNGYTF.